These 11 T cell receptor beta chains share one sample of origin, sequenced in a study of shared T cell receptors in the human thymus. Using immunoSEQ multiplex PCR, the repertoire was profiled, and TCRdb retains in-frame clones only, with some absent. Among 700,000 or so clones listed, approximately 83% were seen once. This sample was also put to use in a study of human thymus T cells.

The sequencing sample was made of thymocytes. The receptor source for this set is a girl in the first two years of life with a congenital heart defect.

The chain links TRBV29-1 to TRBJ1-4; D is uncertain. CDR3 length equals 11 residues. From germline, CDR1 is SQVTM and CDR2 ANQGSEA. Trimming took 4 bases from V and 10 from J, leaving 10 bases between them. Here the CDR3 DNA reads TGCAGCGTTGGGTTAGGCGGAAAACTGTTTTTT. Its protein is CSVGLGGKLFF.

The rearrangement uses TRBV27 and TRBJ1-1, with 11 bases aligning to TRBD1. This CDR3 has 14 residues. CDR1 MNHEY and CDR2 SMNVEV come from the germline V gene (reference sequence). V gave up 2 bases and J gave up 6 bases; unmatched junction bases: 2. The CDR3 nucleotides are TGTGCCAGCAGTTTAAGGGACAGGGGGTCTGAAGCTTTCTTT. Translated: CASSLRDRGSEAFF.

This rearrangement joins TRBV28 to TRBJ2-2, with 8 bases matching TRBD2. The CDR3 totals 17 residues. Germline CDR1 MDHEN, CDR2 SYDVKM. After removal of 7 bases from V and 5 bases from J, the junction contained 15 bases not matched to a gene. CDR3 sequence reads: CASTPVAGGGRTGELFF. The CDR3 bases are TGTGCCAGCACCCCCGTGGCGGGGGGAGGTAGGACCGGGGAGCTGTTTTTT.

The chain links TRBV29-1 to TRBJ2-1; 8 nucleotides align to TRBD2. V gave up 3 bases and J gave up 12 bases; unmatched junction bases: 7. The CDR3 loop spans 12 amino acids. The V gene's germline CDR1 is SQVTM and CDR2 ANQGSEA. The DNA for the CDR3 is TGCAGCGTTGAGGGGCGGGGGGCTGGGCAGTTCTTC. Translation gives CSVEGRGAGQFF.

This chain links TRBV5-1 with TRBJ2-7; 10 bases fit TRBD1. V lost 1 base, J lost 4 bases, and 2 bases stayed unmatched. The CDR3 length is 14 residues. In germline, CDR1 is SGHRS, CDR2 YFSETQ. CDR3 in amino acids: CASSLRTGGYEQYF. CDR3 DNA sequence: TGCGCCAGCAGCTTGAGGACAGGGGGTTACGAGCAGTACTTC.

The chain employs TRBV9 and TRBJ1-2; no definite D call. CDR1 is SGDLS, CDR2 YYNGEE, per germline. V dropped 5 bases and J dropped 5 bases, with 25 bases sitting between them. The CDR3 is 17 residues long. This CDR3 is CASSPSEEAVSTYGYTF. The CDR3 DNA sequence: TGTGCCAGCAGTCCCTCCGAGGAGGCGGTCTCAACGTATGGCTACACCTTC.

This clone was seen only a few times. V gene TRBV10-2 combines with J gene TRBJ1-2; 9 nucleotides align to TRBD1. Germline V gene lookup returns CDR1 WSHSY and CDR2 SAAADI. V shed 6 bases and J 4 bases; nucleotides not matched to a gene: 3. This CDR3 has 13 amino acids. CDR3 nucleotide sequence: TGCGCCAGCAGGATACAGGGGGCCTATGGCTACACCTTC. Protein sequence: CASRIQGAYGYTF.

J is TRBJ1-1 and V is TRBV27, with D perhaps matching TRBD1 (5 bases). CDR1 MNHEY and CDR2 SMNVEV come from the germline V gene (reference sequence). The CDR3 sequence is 13 residues long. Trimming stripped 4 bases from V and 2 bases from J, with 8 bases between. The DNA of the CDR3 is TGTGCCAGCAGTTGGGGGGGAAACACTGAAGCTTTCTTT. Translating gives CASSWGGNTEAFF.

This chain joins TRBV6-5 and TRBJ2-3, with a weak D call TRBD2 (6 bases). The CDR3 loop spans 14 amino acids. The germline V gene encodes CDR1 MNHEY and CDR2 SVGAGI. Trimming removed 4 bases from V and 4 bases from J, with 12 bases in between. CDR3: CASSSRDCPDTQYF. The CDR3 DNA is TGTGCCAGCAGTTCCCGGGACTGCCCAGATACGCAGTATTTT.

Only a few counts were recorded for this clone. The gene calls are TRBV6-5 and TRBJ1-1; D is unresolved. The CDR3 has 12 amino acids. Looked up from germline, CDR1 is MNHEY and CDR2 is SVGAGI. The V and J ends lost 2 bases and 7 bases respectively, with 8 bases between them. CDR3 protein: CASSYPLSEAFF. CDR3 DNA sequence: TGTGCCAGCAGTTACCCCCTGAGTGAAGCTTTCTTT.

The chain is built from TRBV4-1 and TRBJ2-1; TRBD1 might be the D (6 bases). Trimming took off 4 bases at V and 4 bases at J, with 8 bases between the two ends. Germline CDR1 is MGHRA and CDR2 is YSYEKL. CDR3 size: 13 residues. In DNA, the CDR3 is TGCGCCAGCAGCCGGACAGTTTACAATGAGCAGTTCTTC. Translated, it gives CASSRTVYNEQFF.